Ten or more counts support the clone carrying this T cell receptor (beta chain). What it recognizes is unknown. Expressed TCRB transcripts got sequenced, as all isolated RNA was reverse transcribed. The repertoire was sequenced with immunoSEQ multiplex PCR; TCRdb's copy has only in-frame clones and lacks some. The sample contains fewer than 550,000 clones, about an eighth of which appear only once. CDR1 and CDR2 (germline): SGHDN, FVKESK. Trimming shortened V by 1 base and J by 8 bases, and 2 bases separated the two germline ends. This CDR3 comprises 11 residues. The sample is drawn from a study of beta chain features in type 1 diabetes. Study results and limitations: Researchers cautioned that cDNA sequencing could over-represent cells with high TCR expression. No resolution was reached here on whether HLA type influences TCRB rearrangement. At VDJ recombination sites, type 1 diabetes patients had fewer insertions and more deleted nucleotides.

Sort purity for all populations was recorded as exceeding 98%. This sequence was found in a woman between 18 and 30 years old in good health. The rearrangement links TRBV14 to TRBJ1-4; D not certain. Input material: naive CD4+ T cells from blood. The CDR3 loop reads CASSQAEKLFF. The CDR3 bases are TGTGCCAGCAGCCAAGCCGAAAAACTGTTTTTT. Looking up the rest from reference TRBV14 and TRBJ1-4 gives the full variable domain: EAGVTQFPSHSVIEKGQTVTLRCDPISGHDNLYWYRRVMGKEIKFLLHFVKESKQDESGMPNNRFLAERTGGTYSTLKVQPAELEDSGVYFCASSQAEKLFFGSGTQLSVL.